This T cell receptor beta chain was sequenced during a study of beta chain features in type 1 diabetes. One heparinised blood draw, averaging about 116 mL, came from each donor. As every portion of the isolated RNA was reverse transcribed, the sequencing read expressed TCRB transcripts. Method: immunoSEQ multiplex PCR; TCRdb's copy keeps in-frame clones and lacks some. The table records under 200,000 clones, 9% to 10% of them present only once. The CDR3 extends over 12 amino acids. CDR1 and CDR2 from the germline V gene are GTSNPN and SVGIG (reference sequence). V lost 2 bases, J lost 8 bases, and 9 bases lay in between. This clone has at least ten counts. The same CDR3 can be traced to other DNA sequences in this sample.

The chain uses TRBV30 and TRBJ1-4; D gene uncertain. The receptor was derived from a woman aged 18 to 35 in good health. The specimen was central memory CD4+ T cells from blood. This chain's CDR3 is CAWSTLREKLFF. DNA for the CDR3: TGTGCCTGGAGTACCCTTCGGGAAAAACTGTTTTTT.